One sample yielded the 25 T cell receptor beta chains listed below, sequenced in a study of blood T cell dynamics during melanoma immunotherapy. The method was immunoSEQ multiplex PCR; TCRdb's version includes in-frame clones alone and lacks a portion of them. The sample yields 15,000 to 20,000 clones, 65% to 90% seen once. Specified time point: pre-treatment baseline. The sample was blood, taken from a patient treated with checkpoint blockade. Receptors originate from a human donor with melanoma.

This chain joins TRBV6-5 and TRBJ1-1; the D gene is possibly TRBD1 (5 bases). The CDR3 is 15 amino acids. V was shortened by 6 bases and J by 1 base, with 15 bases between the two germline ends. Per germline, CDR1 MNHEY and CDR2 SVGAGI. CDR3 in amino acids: CASRTAGTQNTEAFF. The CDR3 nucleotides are TGTGCCAGCAGGACCGCTGGGACGCAGAACACTGAAGCTTTCTTT.

For the CDR3, the DNA is TGTGCCAGCAGCTTAGATCAGAGGGCCGGCGAGACCCAGTACTTC. It translates to CASSLDQRAGETQYF. The gene calls are TRBV11-3 and TRBJ2-5; TRBD2 might be the D (5 bases). Between the trimmed V and J ends, which lost 0 bases and 5 bases, there was a span of 13 bases. The CDR3 totals 15 residues. Germline-derived CDR1 and CDR2 are SGHNT and YENEEA.

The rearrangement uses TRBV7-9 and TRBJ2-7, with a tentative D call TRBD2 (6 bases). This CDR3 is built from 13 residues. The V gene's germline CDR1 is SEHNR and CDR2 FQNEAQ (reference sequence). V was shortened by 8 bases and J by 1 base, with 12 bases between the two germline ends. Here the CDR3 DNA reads TGTGCCAGCGCGCCGGGACTGTCCTACGAGCAGTACTTC. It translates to CASAPGLSYEQYF.

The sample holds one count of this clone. CDR3 sequence reads: CSVAGSRSDTQYF. The CDR3 nucleotides are TGCAGCGTTGCCGGGTCACGCTCAGATACGCAGTATTTT. The rearrangement links TRBV29-1 to TRBJ2-3; D not certain. The CDR3 sequence is 13 residues long. Germline CDR1 SQVTM, CDR2 ANQGSEA. Trimming stripped 4 bases from V and 4 bases from J, with 12 bases between.

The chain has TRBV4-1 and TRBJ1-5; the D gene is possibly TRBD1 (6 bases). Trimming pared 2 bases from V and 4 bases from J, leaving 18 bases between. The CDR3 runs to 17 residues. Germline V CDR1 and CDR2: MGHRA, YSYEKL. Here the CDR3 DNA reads TGCGCCAGCAGCCAACCAGCCGGACAGCGTGTGAATCAGCCCCAGCATTTT. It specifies CASSQPAGQRVNQPQHF.

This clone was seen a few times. The CDR3 region has the DNA TGTGCCAGCTTTGGGCACGTTGGCTACGAGCAGTACTTC. It translates to CASFGHVGYEQYF. The chain combines TRBV28 with TRBJ2-7; D ambiguous. This CDR3 spans 13 amino acids. Germline V gene sequence: CDR1 MDHEN, CDR2 SYDVKM. V gave up 8 bases and J gave up 3 bases, with 14 bases separating them.

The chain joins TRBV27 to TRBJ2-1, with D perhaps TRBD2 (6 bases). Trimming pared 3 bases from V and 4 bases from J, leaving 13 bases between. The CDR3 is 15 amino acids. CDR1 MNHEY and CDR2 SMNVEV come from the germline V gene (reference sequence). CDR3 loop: CASSLDWGGYNEQFF. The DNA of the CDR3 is TGTGCCAGCAGTTTGGACTGGGGAGGATACAATGAGCAGTTCTTC.

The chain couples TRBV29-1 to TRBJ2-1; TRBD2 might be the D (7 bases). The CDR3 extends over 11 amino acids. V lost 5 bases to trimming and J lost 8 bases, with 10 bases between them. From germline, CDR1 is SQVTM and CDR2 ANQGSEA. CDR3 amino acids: CSVWGGHEQFF. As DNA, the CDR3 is TGCAGCGTTTGGGGGGGCCATGAGCAGTTCTTC.

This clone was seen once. CDR3 protein: CASSRPGTGSGANVLTF. CDR3 DNA sequence: TGTGCCAGCAGCCGTCCCGGGACAGGCTCTGGGGCCAACGTCCTGACTTTC. The chain is built from TRBV7-9 and TRBJ2-6, with TRBD1 matching over 8 bases. Germline CDR1 reads SEHNR; CDR2 reads FQNEAQ (reference sequence). CDR3 length equals 17 residues. V was clipped by 5 bases and J by 0 bases; unmatched bases: 6.

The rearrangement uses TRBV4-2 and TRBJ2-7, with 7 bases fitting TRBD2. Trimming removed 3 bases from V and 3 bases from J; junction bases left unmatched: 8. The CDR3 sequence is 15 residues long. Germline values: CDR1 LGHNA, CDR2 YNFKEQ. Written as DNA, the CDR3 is TGTGCCAGCAGCCACTTCCGAACGGGGGGCTACGAGCAGTACTTC. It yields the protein CASSHFRTGGYEQYF.

CDR3 protein: CASSRDDSASTDTQYF. Written as DNA, the CDR3 is TGCGCCAGCAGCCGAGATGACAGTGCTAGCACAGATACGCAGTATTTT. V and J are TRBV4-3 and TRBJ2-3, with D possibly TRBD1 on 5 matching bases. Germline V lookup: CDR1 LGHNA, CDR2 YSLEER. Trimming took off 4 bases at V and 0 bases at J, with 14 bases between the two ends. The CDR3 is 16 amino acids.

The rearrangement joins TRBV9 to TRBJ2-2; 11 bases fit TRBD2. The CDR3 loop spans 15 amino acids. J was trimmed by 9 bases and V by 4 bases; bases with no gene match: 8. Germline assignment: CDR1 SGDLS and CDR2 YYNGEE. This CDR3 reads CASSPLAGEPRELFF. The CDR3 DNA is TGTGCCAGCAGCCCACTAGCGGGAGAGCCACGGGAGCTGTTTTTT.

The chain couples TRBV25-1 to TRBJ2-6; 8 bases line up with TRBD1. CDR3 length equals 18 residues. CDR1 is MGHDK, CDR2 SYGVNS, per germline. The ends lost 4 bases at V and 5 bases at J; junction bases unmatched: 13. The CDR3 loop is CASSGPETGVLWANVLTF. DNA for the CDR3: TGTGCCAGCAGTGGCCCCGAGACAGGGGTCTTGTGGGCCAACGTCCTGACTTTC. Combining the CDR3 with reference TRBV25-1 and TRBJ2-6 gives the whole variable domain EADIYQTPRYLVIGTGKKITLECSQTMGHDKMYWYQQDPGMELHLIHYSYGVNSTEKGDLSSESTVSRIRTEHFPLTLESARPSHTSQYLCASSGPETGVLWANVLTFGAGSRLTVL.

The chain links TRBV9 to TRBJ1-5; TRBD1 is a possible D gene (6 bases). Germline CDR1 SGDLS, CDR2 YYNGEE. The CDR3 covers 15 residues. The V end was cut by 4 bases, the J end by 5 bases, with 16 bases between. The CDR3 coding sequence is TGTGCCAGCAGCCGGGACCCGAGACAGGATCAGCCCCAGCATTTT. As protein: CASSRDPRQDQPQHF.

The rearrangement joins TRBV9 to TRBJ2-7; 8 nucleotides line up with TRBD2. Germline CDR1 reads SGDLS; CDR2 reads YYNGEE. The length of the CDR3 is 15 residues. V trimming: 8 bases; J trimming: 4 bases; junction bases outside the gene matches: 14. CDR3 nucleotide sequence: TGTGCCAGTAACCCAAGCGGGAGTTGGGGTTACGAGCAGTACTTC. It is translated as CASNPSGSWGYEQYF.

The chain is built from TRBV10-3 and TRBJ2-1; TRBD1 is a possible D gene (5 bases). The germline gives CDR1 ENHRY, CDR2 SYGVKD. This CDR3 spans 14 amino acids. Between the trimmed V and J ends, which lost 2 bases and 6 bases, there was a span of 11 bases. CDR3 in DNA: TGTGCCATCAGTGAGATAGGAAGGGGCAATGAGCAGTTCTTC. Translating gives CAISEIGRGNEQFF.

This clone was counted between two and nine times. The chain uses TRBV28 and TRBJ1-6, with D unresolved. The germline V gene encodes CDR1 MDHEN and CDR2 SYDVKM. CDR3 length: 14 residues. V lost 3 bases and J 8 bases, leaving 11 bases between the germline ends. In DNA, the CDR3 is TGTGCCAGCAGTTTCGGAAGACCATATTCACCCCTCCACTTT. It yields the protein CASSFGRPYSPLHF.

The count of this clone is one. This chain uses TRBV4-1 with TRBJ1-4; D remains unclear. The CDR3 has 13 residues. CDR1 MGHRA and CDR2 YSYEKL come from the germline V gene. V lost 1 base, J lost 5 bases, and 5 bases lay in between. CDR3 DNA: TGCGCCAGCAGCCAAGTAGGAAATGAAAAACTGTTTTTT. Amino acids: CASSQVGNEKLFF.

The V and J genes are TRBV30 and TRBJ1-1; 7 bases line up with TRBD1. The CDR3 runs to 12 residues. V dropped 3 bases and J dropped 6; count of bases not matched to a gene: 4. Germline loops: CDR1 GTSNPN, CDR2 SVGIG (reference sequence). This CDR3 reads CAWRRDSSEAFF. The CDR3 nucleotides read TGTGCCTGGAGGCGGGACAGTTCTGAAGCTTTCTTT.

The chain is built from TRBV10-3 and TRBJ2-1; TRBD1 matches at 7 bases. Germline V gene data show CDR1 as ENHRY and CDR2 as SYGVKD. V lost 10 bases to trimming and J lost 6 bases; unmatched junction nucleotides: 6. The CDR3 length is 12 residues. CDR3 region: CATRAGGNEQFF. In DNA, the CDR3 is TGTGCCACCAGGGCAGGGGGCAATGAGCAGTTCTTC.

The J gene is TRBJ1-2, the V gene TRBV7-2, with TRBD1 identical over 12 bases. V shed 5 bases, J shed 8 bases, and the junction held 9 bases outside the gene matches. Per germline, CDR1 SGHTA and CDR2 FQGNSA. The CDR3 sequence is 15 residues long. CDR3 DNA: TGTGCCAGCAGCCCCCGGGACAGGGGGCGGTTAGGCTACACCTTC. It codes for CASSPRDRGRLGYTF.

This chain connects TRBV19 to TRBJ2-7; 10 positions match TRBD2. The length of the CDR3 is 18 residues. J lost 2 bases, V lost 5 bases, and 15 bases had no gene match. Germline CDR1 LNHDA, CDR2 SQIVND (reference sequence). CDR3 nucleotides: TGTGCCAGTAGTTTATCCCCCCTGGCTAGCGGGAGAACCTACGAGCAGTACTTC. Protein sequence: CASSLSPLASGRTYEQYF.

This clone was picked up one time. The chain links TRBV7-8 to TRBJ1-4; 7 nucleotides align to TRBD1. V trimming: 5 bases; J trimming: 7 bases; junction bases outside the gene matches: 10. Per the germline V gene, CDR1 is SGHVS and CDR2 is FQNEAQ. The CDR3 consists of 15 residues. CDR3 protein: CASSPPSAGGEKLFF. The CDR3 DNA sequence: TGTGCCAGCAGCCCGCCGTCGGCAGGGGGTGAAAAACTGTTTTTT.

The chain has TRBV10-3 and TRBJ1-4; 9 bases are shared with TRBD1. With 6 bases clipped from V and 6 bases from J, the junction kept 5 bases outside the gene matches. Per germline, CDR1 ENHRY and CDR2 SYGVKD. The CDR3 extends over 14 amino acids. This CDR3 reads CAIRGTGTDEKLFF. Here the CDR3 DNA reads TGTGCCATCAGGGGGACAGGGACGGATGAAAAACTGTTTTTT.

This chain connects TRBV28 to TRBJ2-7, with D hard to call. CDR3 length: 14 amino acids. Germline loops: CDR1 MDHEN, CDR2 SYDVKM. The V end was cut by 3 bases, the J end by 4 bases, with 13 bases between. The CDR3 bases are TGTGCCAGCAGTTTTCCCCTGAAGGGTTACGAGCAGTACTTC. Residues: CASSFPLKGYEQYF.